This TCR beta chain appears in the sequencing data of a study of chemoradiotherapy in HPV16-positive cancers. Study findings and constraints: Non-HPV-specific T cells did not expand in tumors during treatment, whereas candidate HPV-specific clones and E7-related motifs did.

This clone was seen more than once but under ten times. Its antigen is unknown. From germline, CDR1 is SGHRS and CDR2 YFSETQ. Trimming cost V 2 bases and J 5 bases; bases outside gene matches: 12. This CDR3 comprises 19 residues. Produced via immunoSEQ multiplex PCR; TCRdb's table is partial and in-frame only. The sample holds about 7,900 clones; 80% are singletons and the top ten take roughly 2%. V and J are TRBV5-1 and TRBJ2-2, with 13 positions matching TRBD2. This material was obtained from a patient who underwent chemoradiotherapy. The clonotype originates from a human donor with HPV-associated anogenital cancer. CDR3 sequence (DNA): TGCGCCAGCAGCTTCCCCCCCGGACTAGCGGGAGAGGGTACCGGGGAGCTGTTTTTT. It specifies CASSFPPGLAGEGTGELFF.